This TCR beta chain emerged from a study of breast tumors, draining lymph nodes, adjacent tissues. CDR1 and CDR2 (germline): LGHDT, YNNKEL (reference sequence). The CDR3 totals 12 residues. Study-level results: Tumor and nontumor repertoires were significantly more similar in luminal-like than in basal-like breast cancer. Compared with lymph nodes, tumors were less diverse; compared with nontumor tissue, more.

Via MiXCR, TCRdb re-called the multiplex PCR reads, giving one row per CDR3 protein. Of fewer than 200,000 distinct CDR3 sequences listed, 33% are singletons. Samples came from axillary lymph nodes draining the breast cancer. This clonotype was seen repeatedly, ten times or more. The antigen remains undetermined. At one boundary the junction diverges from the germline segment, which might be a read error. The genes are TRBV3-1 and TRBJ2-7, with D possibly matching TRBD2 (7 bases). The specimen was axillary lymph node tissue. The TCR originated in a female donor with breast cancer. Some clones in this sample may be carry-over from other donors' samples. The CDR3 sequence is CASSQGGDEQYF. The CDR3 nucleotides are TGCGCCAGCAGCCAAGGGGGGGACGAGCAGTACTTC.